The 18 T cell receptor beta chains listed next were all sequenced from one sample in a study of identical twins. TCRdb ran MiXCR on the 5' RACE reads and lists one entry per CDR3 protein. Here the sample spans about 250,000 distinct CDR3 sequences, 7% to 8.5% being singletons. This same sample was also part of a study on yellow fever vaccine responses in identical twins.

The material sequenced was CD8+ T cells sorted from blood. These receptors all come from a young woman in good health.

This clonotype was seen only a few times. The chain uses TRBV6-4 and TRBJ2-2; 8 nucleotides align to TRBD1. J was trimmed by 5 bases and V by 0 bases; bases with no gene match: 5. Germline V gene data show CDR1 as MRHNA and CDR2 as SNTAGT. The CDR3 runs 16 residues. The CDR3 is CASSDSGTGLTGELFF. The CDR3 region has the DNA TGTGCCAGCAGTGACTCGGGGACAGGTTTAACCGGGGAGCTGTTTTTT.

The chain joins TRBV5-6 to TRBJ1-1; D remains unclear. The CDR3 length is 13 residues. CDR1 and CDR2 from the germline V gene are SGHDT and YYEEEE. The V end was cut by 7 bases, the J end by 4 bases, with 14 bases between. The CDR3 sequence is CASGSGVGTEAFF. As DNA, the CDR3 is TGTGCCAGCGGCTCCGGGGTGGGCACTGAAGCTTTCTTT.

In this sample, this clonotype turned up a few times. The V and J genes are TRBV2 and TRBJ2-1, with 7 bases matching TRBD2. This CDR3 is 15 amino acids long. V lost 7 bases and J lost 8; bases outside the gene matches: 14. Germline values: CDR1 SNHLY, CDR2 FYNNEI. The CDR3 DNA reads as TGTGCCAGCACTGACGTGGTTGCGGGGGACCATGAGCAGTTCTTC. Its translation: CASTDVVAGDHEQFF.

The chain has TRBV14 and TRBJ2-1; perhaps TRBD2 as D (5 bases). Trimming took off 1 base at V and 5 bases at J, with 15 bases between the two ends. Germline V gene lookup returns CDR1 SGHDN and CDR2 FVKESK. The CDR3 is 16 amino acids. The CDR3 nucleotides are TGTGCCAGCAGCCAAGCTGATCGAGGGATCAACAATGAGCAGTTCTTC. It is translated as CASSQADRGINNEQFF.

This clonotype was counted ten times or more. This chain links TRBV4-1 with TRBJ2-3; 12 positions agree with TRBD2. This CDR3 has 17 amino acids. Trimming removed 4 bases from V and 2 bases from J; junction bases left unmatched: 7. Germline CDR1 is MGHRA and CDR2 is YSYEKL. The DNA for the CDR3 is TGCGCCAGCAGCCCCAGGACTAGCGGGGCATACACAGATACGCAGTATTTT. This sequence encodes CASSPRTSGAYTDTQYF.

This clonotype was counted a few times. The rearrangement joins TRBV13 to TRBJ2-3; unclear D gene. Germline V gene sequence: CDR1 PRHDT, CDR2 FYEKMQ (reference sequence). CDR3 length: 17 amino acids. V lost 2 bases to trimming and J lost 0 bases, with 15 bases between them. The CDR3 coding sequence is TGTGCCAGCAGCTTATCTGATGGTTGGGAAAGCACAGATACGCAGTATTTT. Translating it yields CASSLSDGWESTDTQYF.

The V call is TRBV29-1, the J call TRBJ2-7, with D perhaps matching TRBD1 (7 bases). CDR1 is SQVTM, CDR2 ANQGSEA, per germline. The CDR3 consists of 14 residues. Trimming took 6 bases from V and 0 from J, leaving 15 bases between them. The CDR3: CSVGGTETSYEQYF. In nucleotides, the CDR3 is TGCAGCGTAGGAGGGACAGAAACCTCCTACGAGCAGTACTTC.

Ten or more counts support this clonotype. J is TRBJ1-5 and V is TRBV5-6; 8 nucleotides line up with TRBD1. The CDR3 is 15 amino acids. V was clipped by 0 bases and J by 8 bases; unmatched bases: 7. Per the germline V gene, CDR1 is SGHDT and CDR2 is YYEEEE. The CDR3 sequence is CASSLGGTGYEPQHF. DNA of the CDR3: TGTGCCAGCAGCTTGGGTGGGACAGGATACGAGCCCCAGCATTTT.

This clonotype was seen ten or more times. V usage is TRBV12-3 or TRBV12-4 and J usage is TRBJ1-5; tentatively, D is TRBD1 (6 bases). The V gene lost 7 bases and the J gene lost 4 bases, with 11 bases spanning the gap. The CDR3 is 13 amino acids. DNA of the CDR3: TGTGCCAGCACAGGGGCCGCTAATCAGCCCCAGCATTTT. This translates into CASTGAANQPQHF.

The J gene is TRBJ2-6, the V gene TRBV20-1; 8 bases agree with TRBD1. The trim removed 3 bases at V and 0 bases at J, leaving 10 bases unmatched. Per the germline V gene, CDR1 is DFQATT and CDR2 is SNEGSKA (reference sequence). The CDR3 extends over 18 amino acids. CDR3 sequence reads: CSARRGRTGSSGANVLTF. CDR3 sequence (DNA): TGCAGTGCTAGGAGGGGGAGGACAGGGAGCTCTGGGGCCAACGTCCTGACTTTC.

The sample holds many counts of this clonotype. J is TRBJ2-7 and V is TRBV29-1, with D possibly TRBD1 on 7 matching bases. This CDR3 comprises 13 residues. Germline V gene sequence: CDR1 SQVTM, CDR2 ANQGSEA. Trimming took off 3 bases at V and 6 bases at J, with 15 bases between the two ends. CDR3 sequence: CSVDEGQGGEQYF. CDR3 DNA: TGCAGCGTTGACGAAGGGCAGGGGGGCGAGCAGTACTTC.

J is TRBJ2-2 and V is TRBV4-2; the D is unclear. V was pared by 4 bases and J by 5 bases, with 5 bases between. The length of the CDR3 is 12 residues. CDR1 LGHNA and CDR2 YNFKEQ come from the germline V gene. The CDR3 loop reads CASSRPTGELFF. The DNA for the CDR3 is TGTGCCAGCAGCCGTCCGACCGGGGAGCTGTTTTTT.

This clonotype was seen a few times. The chain recombines TRBV20-1 with TRBJ1-5, with TRBD1 matching over 9 bases. The CDR3 contains 16 residues. V lost 0 bases and J lost 3; bases outside the gene matches: 6. CDR1 is DFQATT and CDR2 is SNEGSKA in the germline V gene (reference sequence). DNA for the CDR3: TGCAGTGCTAGAGATCAAGACAGGGGGGACAATCAGCCCCAGCATTTT. Amino acids: CSARDQDRGDNQPQHF.

This clonotype was seen a handful of times. This chain links TRBV27 with TRBJ2-1; 7 positions agree with TRBD1. Germline trimming cut 7 bases from V and 5 bases from J; bases unmatched to any gene: 5. The germline V gene has CDR1 MNHEY and CDR2 SMNVEV (reference sequence). The CDR3 is made up of 13 amino acids. CDR3 DNA: TGTGCCAGCACGGGACAGAAAAACAATGAGCAGTTCTTC. It encodes CASTGQKNNEQFF.

This chain connects TRBV15 to TRBJ2-6, with D hard to call. The CDR3 consists of 17 residues. Per germline, CDR1 LNHNV and CDR2 YYDKDF (reference sequence). Trimming stripped 5 bases from V and 4 bases from J, with 18 bases between. For the CDR3, the DNA is TGTGCCACCAGCGCCCGAAGGAACCCTCTCGGGGCCAACGTCCTGACTTTC. This gives the protein CATSARRNPLGANVLTF.

The chain carries TRBV27 and TRBJ2-7; D gene ambiguous. Germline loops: CDR1 MNHEY, CDR2 SMNVEV (reference sequence). The CDR3 has 12 amino acids. Trimming shortened V by 4 bases and J by 6 bases, and 10 bases separated the two germline ends. Here the CDR3 DNA reads TGTGCCAGCAGTTCCCCTCCTTCCGAGCAGTACTTC. Residues: CASSSPPSEQYF.

The chain combines TRBV28 with TRBJ2-1; D unresolved. The CDR3 length is 14 residues. V lost 5 bases to trimming and J lost 4 bases, with 12 bases between them. Looked up from germline, CDR1 is MDHEN and CDR2 is SYDVKM. CDR3 bases: TGTGCCAGCAGTATCAATGACTTGTACAATGAGCAGTTCTTC. This translates into CASSINDLYNEQFF.

The sample holds many counts of this clonotype. This chain joins TRBV10-3 and TRBJ2-7; 8 positions agree with TRBD2. Per the germline V gene, CDR1 is ENHRY and CDR2 is SYGVKD. The CDR3 sequence is 15 residues long. J lost 4 bases, V lost 2 bases, and 7 bases had no gene match. The CDR3, as DNA: TGTGCCATCAGTGAGGAGACTAGCGAGACTTACGAGCAGTACTTC. Translated: CAISEETSETYEQYF.